The 7 T cell receptor beta chains in this list originate from one sample, sequenced in a study of shared T cell receptors in the human thymus. The table came from immunoSEQ multiplex PCR; TCRdb's copy has only in-frame clones and leaves some out. The data show 650,000 to 950,000 clones, approximately 85% seen once. The same specimen was also included in a second study, on human thymus T cells.

The specimen was thymocytes. These receptors were collected from a girl younger than two with a congenital heart defect.

The chain uses TRBV7-6 and TRBJ2-7, with a weak D call TRBD2 (5 bases). Germline CDR1 SGHVS, CDR2 FNYEAQ. Trimming took off 0 bases at V and 2 bases at J, with 11 bases between the two ends. The CDR3 consists of 15 residues. This CDR3 reads CASSLALYGTYEQYF. CDR3 nucleotides: TGTGCCAGCAGCTTAGCTCTCTACGGGACCTACGAGCAGTACTTC.

On this clone itself: The same CDR3 also results from other DNA sequences found in this sample. The CDR3 protein is CASRRDYGYTF. The CDR3 region has the DNA TGTGCCAGCAGGAGGGACTATGGCTACACCTTC. The chain links TRBV2 to TRBJ1-2; D unresolved. V shed 6 bases and J shed 3 bases, with 5 bases lying between them. Germline CDR1 is SNHLY and CDR2 is FYNNEI. CDR3 length equals 11 residues.

This chain's CDR3 is CASSPTMTGDYGYTF. Written as DNA, the CDR3 is TGCGCCAGCAGCCCAACAATGACAGGGGACTATGGCTACACCTTC. The chain is built from TRBV4-3 and TRBJ1-2; 8 bases are a match to TRBD1. The trim removed 4 bases at V and 3 bases at J, leaving 7 bases unmatched. The CDR3 has 15 residues. Germline V gene data show CDR1 as LGHNA and CDR2 as YSLEER.

The rearrangement uses TRBV6-1 and TRBJ2-7; D call uncertain. Germline V gene lookup returns CDR1 MNHNS and CDR2 SASEGT. V shed 2 bases and J shed 4 bases, with 18 bases lying between them. This CDR3 is 16 amino acids long. CDR3 nucleotides: TGTGCCAGCAGTGAATTTACGTCCCTGGGCCTTTACGAGCAGTACTTC. Its translation: CASSEFTSLGLYEQYF.

The rearrangement links TRBV7-3 to TRBJ2-2, with 9 nucleotides matching TRBD1. J lost 0 bases, V lost 2 bases, and 4 bases had no gene match. The CDR3 is 17 residues long. Germline V gene data show CDR1 as SGHTA and CDR2 as FQGTGA. The CDR3 loop reads CASSLRDREANTGELFF. In DNA form, the CDR3 reads TGTGCCAGCAGCTTACGGGACAGGGAGGCGAACACCGGGGAGCTGTTTTTT.

The rearrangement links TRBV5-4 to TRBJ2-4, with 7 bases aligning to TRBD1. The CDR3 sequence is 17 residues long. J was trimmed by 0 bases and V by 2 bases; bases with no gene match: 8. The V gene's germline CDR1 is SGHNT and CDR2 YYREEE (reference sequence). The CDR3 loop reads CASSLYNRGLAKNIQYF. CDR3 DNA: TGTGCCAGCAGCTTATACAACAGGGGCTTAGCCAAAAACATTCAGTACTTC.

The J gene is TRBJ2-4, the V gene TRBV12-5, with TRBD2 matching 11 bases. Trimming cost V 4 bases and J 2 bases; bases outside gene matches: 13. The CDR3 consists of 19 residues. CDR1 LGHNT and CDR2 FRNRAP come from the germline V gene. The CDR3, as DNA: TGTGCTAGTGGTTCCGACGGGACTAGCGGTTTTGTATCCAAAAACATTCAGTACTTC. Its translation: CASGSDGTSGFVSKNIQYF.